This TCR beta chain emerged from a study of vaccination effects on CD4 cells after COVID-19. Before sequencing, viral peptide pools were used by the ViraFEST assay to expand antigen-specific CD4+ T cells. Following 10 days of culture, CD4+ T cells were isolated. All participants had two doses of either the BNT162b2 or mRNA-1273 vaccine. Here immunoSEQ multiplex PCR was the method, and the copy in TCRdb shows in-frame clones only, minus some. Among some 68,000 clones listed, 80% to 85% were seen once. Germline V CDR1 and CDR2: SGHDT, YYEEEE. The CDR3 loop spans 15 amino acids. V dropped 4 bases and J dropped 1; count of bases not matched to a gene: 2. A remark on this clone: Its specificity is not known.

The chain recombines TRBV5-6 with TRBJ2-3; 11 positions agree with TRBD2. The clonotype originates from a human donor who received a COVID-19 vaccine. Sequencing was performed on CD4+ T cells from PBMCs cultured with HCoV-229E spike peptides, taken after COVID-19 vaccination. DNA of the CDR3: TGTGCCAGCAGCCAGGGACTAGCGGGCACAGATACGCAGTATTTT. It specifies CASSQGLAGTDTQYF.